This T cell receptor beta chain was identified during a study of CD8 T cells in Susac syndrome. RNA was extracted with the RNeasy kit, and a quantity of about 0.45 to 1 ug was reverse transcribed using random hexamers. An immunoSEQ multiplex PCR amplified TCR beta CDR3 over 54 Vbeta and 13 Jbeta. TCRdb called the immunoSEQ multiplex PCR reads again in MiXCR, with one record for every CDR3 protein. The data contain about 200,000 distinct CDR3 sequences, about 95% of them singletons. Controls comprised healthy donors matched for age and sex. FACS was used to enrich TEMRA cells, whereas the CD8+ and CD4+ T cells were obtained by negative isolation. This CDR3 region has 15 residues. Trimming removed 4 bases from V and 0 bases from J, with 11 bases in between. Per germline, CDR1 SGHTA and CDR2 FQGTGA.

Sequencing input: CD4+ T cells from PBMCs. The chain employs TRBV7-3 and TRBJ2-3; D might be TRBD1 or TRBD2, each matching 5 bases. This sequence was found in a human donor in good health. CDR3 DNA: TGTGCCAGCAGCTCGGGGCCTCCTAGCACAGATACGCAGTATTTT. This gives the protein CASSSGPPSTDTQYF.